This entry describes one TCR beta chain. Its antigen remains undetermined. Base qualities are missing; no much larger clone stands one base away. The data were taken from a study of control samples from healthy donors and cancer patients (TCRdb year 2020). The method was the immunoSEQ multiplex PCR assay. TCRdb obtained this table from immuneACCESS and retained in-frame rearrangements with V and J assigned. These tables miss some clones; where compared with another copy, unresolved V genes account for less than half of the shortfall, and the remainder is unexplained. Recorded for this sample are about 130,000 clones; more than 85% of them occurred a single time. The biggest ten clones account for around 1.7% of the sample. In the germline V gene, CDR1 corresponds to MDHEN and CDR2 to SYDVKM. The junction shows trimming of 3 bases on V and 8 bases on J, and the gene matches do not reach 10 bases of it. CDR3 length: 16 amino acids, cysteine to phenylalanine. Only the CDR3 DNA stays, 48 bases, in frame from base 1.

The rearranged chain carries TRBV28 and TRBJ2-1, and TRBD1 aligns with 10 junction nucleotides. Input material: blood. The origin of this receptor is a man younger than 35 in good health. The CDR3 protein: CASSLGPGQGIDEQFF. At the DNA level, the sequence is TGTGCCAGCAGTTTGGGACCGGGACAGGGGATCGATGAGCAGTTCTTC. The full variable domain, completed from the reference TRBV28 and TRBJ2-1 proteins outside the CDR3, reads DVKVTQSSRYLVKRTGEKVFLECVQDMDHENMFWYRQDPGLGLRLIYFSYDVKMKEKGDIPEGYSVSREKKERFSLILESASTNQTSMYLCASSLGPGQGIDEQFFGPGTRLTVL.